This section outlines one TCR beta chain sequence together with its context. Its specificity is not known. Assay used: immunoSEQ multiplex PCR; TCRdb lists only in-frame clones, some missing. The sample lists some 47,000 clones, 81% occurring once. Time point of the sample: week 35, safety follow-up. One vaccine dose held 300 ug of mutant IDH1 20-mer peptide and came with topical imiquimod. The sample originates from a study of a mutant IDH1 vaccine in newly diagnosed glioma. Study background: Radiotherapy, temozolomide, or both had been given previously, and both were given to most. The study's findings and limits: Vaccination elicited immune responses in around 92% of patients.

This CDR3 region has 13 residues. V lost 4 bases and J 5 bases, leaving 12 bases between the germline ends. CDR1 SGHRS and CDR2 YFSETQ come from the germline V gene. The specimen was PBMCs, collected from a glioma patient whose treatment included an IDH1 peptide vaccine. This clonotype was obtained from a middle-aged woman with glioma. Some clones in this sample may be carry-over from other donors' samples. The chain combines TRBV5-1 with TRBJ1-1, with D hard to call. The CDR3: CASSVTQRTEAFF. In nucleotides, the CDR3 is TGCGCCAGCAGCGTGACCCAGCGGACTGAAGCTTTCTTT.